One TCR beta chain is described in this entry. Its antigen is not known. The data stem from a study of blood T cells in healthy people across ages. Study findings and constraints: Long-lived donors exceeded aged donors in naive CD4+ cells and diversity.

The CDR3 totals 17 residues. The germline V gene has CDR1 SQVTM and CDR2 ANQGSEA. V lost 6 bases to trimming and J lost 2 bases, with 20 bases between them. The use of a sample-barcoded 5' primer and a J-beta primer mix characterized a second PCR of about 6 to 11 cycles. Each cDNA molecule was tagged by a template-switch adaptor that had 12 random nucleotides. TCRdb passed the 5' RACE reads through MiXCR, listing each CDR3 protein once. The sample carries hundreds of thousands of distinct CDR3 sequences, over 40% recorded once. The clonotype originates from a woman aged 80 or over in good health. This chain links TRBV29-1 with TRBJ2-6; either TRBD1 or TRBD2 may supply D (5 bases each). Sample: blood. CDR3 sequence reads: CSVPRDPLKAGANVLTF. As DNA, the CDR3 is TGCAGCGTCCCCCGGGACCCCCTAAAGGCTGGGGCCAACGTCCTGACTTTC.